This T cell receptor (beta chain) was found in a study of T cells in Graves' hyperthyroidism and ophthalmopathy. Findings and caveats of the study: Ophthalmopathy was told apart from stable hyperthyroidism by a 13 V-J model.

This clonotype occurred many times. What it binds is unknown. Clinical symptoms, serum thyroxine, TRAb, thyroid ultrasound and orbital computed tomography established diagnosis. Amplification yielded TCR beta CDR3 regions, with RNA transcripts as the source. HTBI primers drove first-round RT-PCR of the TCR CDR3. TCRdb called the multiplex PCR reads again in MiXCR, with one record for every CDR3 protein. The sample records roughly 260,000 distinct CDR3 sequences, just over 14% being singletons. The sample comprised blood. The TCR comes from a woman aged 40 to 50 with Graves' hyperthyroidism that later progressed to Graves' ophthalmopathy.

The CDR3, as DNA: TGCGCCAGCAGCTTGGCCCGGGACAGCAAAGTGTACACTGAAGCTTTCTTT. This codes for CASSLARDSKVYTEAFF. The chain employs TRBV5-1 and TRBJ1-1; TRBD1 agrees at 7 bases. The germline V gene has CDR1 SGHRS and CDR2 YFSETQ. This CDR3 has 17 residues. Trimming at V came to 0 bases and at J to 3 bases, leaving 11 bases not matched to a gene. The whole variable domain, remainder taken from reference TRBV5-1 and TRBJ1-1, is KAGVTQTPRYLIKTRGQQVTLSCSPISGHRSVSWYQQTPGQGLQFLFEYFSETQRNKGNFPGRFSGRQFSNSRSEMNVSTLELGDSALYLCASSLARDSKVYTEAFFGQGTRLTVV.